The rows below give T cell receptor beta chains drawn from one sample of a study of CD8 T cells in ankylosing spondylitis. TCRdb fed the 5' RACE reads into MiXCR, producing one record per CDR3 protein. The table has 450,000 or so distinct CDR3 sequences, 20% to 30% seen once; the top ten hold 0.89%. Input material: blood, either unsorted or a sorted T cell fraction (not recorded which). The receptors shown here come from a male donor with ankylosing spondylitis. The CDR3 runs from the conserved cysteine through the conserved F or W. A D gene is named only where the DNA matches it firmly. Clone size appears in some rows only: once, few, many, or a class for an expanded clone.

TRBV12-5	NA	few	TRBJ2-6	TGTGCTAGTGAAGATTTTGAGGAAGACTCTGGGGCCAACGTCCTGACTTTC	CASEDFEEDSGANVLTF
TRBV7-6	TRBD2	NA	TRBJ2-1	TGTGCCAGCAGCACTCGGTCTAGCGGGATAGGGGAGCAGTTCTTC	CASSTRSSGIGEQFF
TRBV5-1	NA	few	TRBJ2-5	TGCGCCAGCAGCTTGGGGAGAAGAGAAGAGACCCAGTACTTC	CASSLGRREETQYF
TRBV28	NA	NA	TRBJ1-2	TGTGCCAGCAGTTTCGGCAGAACTAACTATGGCTACACCTTC	CASSFGRTNYGYTF
TRBV20-1	NA	many	TRBJ2-2	TGCAGTGCTAGGGAGGGGTGGGGGACCGGGGAGCTGTTTTTT	CSAREGWGTGELFF
TRBV15	NA	few	TRBJ2-1	TGTGCCACCAGCAGAGATACTAATTCCTACAATGAGCAGTTCTTC	CATSRDTNSYNEQFF
TRBV6-4	NA	NA	TRBJ1-5	TGTGCCAGCAGCCCATACGCTCTGGCGGGACAGCCCCAGCATTTT	CASSPYALAGQPQHF
TRBV18	NA	NA	TRBJ2-7	TGTGCCAGCTCCCCAACGCGCGCCTCCTACGAGCAGTACTTC	CASSPTRASYEQYF
TRBV5-1	TRBD2	few	TRBJ2-3	TGCGCCAGCAGCTCTACTAGCGGGAGGCCCACAGATACGCAGTATTTT	CASSSTSGRPTDTQYF
TRBV20-1	NA	few	TRBJ1-5	TGCAGTGCTTATAGGCAGAATCAGCCCCAGCATTTT	CSAYRQNQPQHF
TRBV7-2	TRBD2	few	TRBJ2-1	TGTGCCAGCAGCTTAAGGCTAGCGGGAGTAAAGACCTACAATGAGCAGTTCTTC	CASSLRLAGVKTYNEQFF
TRBV14	NA	NA	TRBJ2-4	TGTGCCAGCAGCTACGGCGTGGGGAACATTCAGTACTTC	CASSYGVGNIQYF
TRBV11-2	NA	NA	TRBJ2-2	TGTGCCAGCAGCCCCGGACGTTTCGACACCGGGGAGCTGTTTTTT	CASSPGRFDTGELFF
TRBV10-1	NA	NA	TRBJ2-2	TGCGCCAGCAGTGATCGCAGAACGAACACCGGGGAGCTGTTTTTT	CASSDRRTNTGELFF
TRBV5-1	TRBD2	many	TRBJ2-4	TGCGCCAGCAGCTTGGCCGGGAGGGGCGGAACGGCCAAAAACATTCAGTACTTC	CASSLAGRGGTAKNIQYF
TRBV5-1	TRBD2	few	TRBJ2-3	TGCGCCAGCAGCGGGGGGGGGAGCACAGATACGCAGTATTTT	CASSGGGSTDTQYF
TRBV29-1	NA	few	TRBJ2-7	TGCAGCGTTGGATGGGGTGGAGGAGAGCAGTACTTC	CSVGWGGGEQYF
TRBV7-8	TRBD1	few	TRBJ2-7	TGTGCCAGCAGCTCCAGGGTGACAGGGGGCCACGAGCAGTACTTC	CASSSRVTGGHEQYF
TRBV20-1	NA	NA	TRBJ2-1	TGCAGTGCTAGAGATTACAATGAGCAGTTCTTC	CSARDYNEQFF
TRBV5-1	NA	NA	TRBJ1-1	TGCGCCAGCAGCTTGTTGGGGGGCGCAATGAACACTGAAGCTTTCTTT	CASSLLGGAMNTEAFF
TRBV20-1	NA	NA	TRBJ2-6	TGCAGTGCTAGGGGCTCAACTAGGCCCGGGGCCAACGTCCTGACTTTC	CSARGSTRPGANVLTF
TRBV5-1	NA	many	TRBJ2-2	TGCGCCAGCAGCTTGGGACTCACCGGGGAGCTGTTTTTT	CASSLGLTGELFF
TRBV24-1	NA	NA	TRBJ2-1	TGTGCCACCAGTGACCCCGAGCACTCGAGCTCCTACAATGAGCAGTTCTTC	CATSDPEHSSSYNEQFF
TRBV5-1	NA	NA	TRBJ2-7	TGCGCCAGCAGTCCCGGGGCGTTAACTCAAACCTACGAGCAGTACTTC	CASSPGALTQTYEQYF
TRBV3-1	TRBD1	few	TRBJ2-5	TGTGCCAGCAGCCCTGAGACAGGGGGGCAAGAGACCCAGTACTTC	CASSPETGGQETQYF
TRBV10-3	NA	NA	TRBJ2-3	TGTGCCATCCGTGCTCATTTGGACTCAACGTTGGGTACAGATACGCAGTATTTT	CAIRAHLDSTLGTDTQYF
TRBV5-1	TRBD2	NA	TRBJ2-1	TGCGCCAGCAGCTTTGGCGGGAGTCCCTACAATGAGCAGTTCTTC	CASSFGGSPYNEQFF
TRBV4-1	TRBD1	NA	TRBJ1-4	TGCGCCAGCAGCCACCTTGGGGACAGGGGGGGAAAACTGTTTTTT	CASSHLGDRGGKLFF
TRBV5-5	NA	few	TRBJ1-4	TGTGCCAGCAGCTGGGCGATCCGGGGGGCTAATGAAAAACTGTTTTTT	CASSWAIRGANEKLFF
TRBV11-3	NA	once	TRBJ2-2	TGTGCCAGCAGCTTTTACAGGGACCGCGCCGGGGAGCTGTTTTTT	CASSFYRDRAGELFF
TRBV9	TRBD1	NA	TRBJ1-2	TGTGCCAGCACCCCCGACAGGGAAAGTGGCTACACCTTC	CASTPDRESGYTF
TRBV5-1	NA	NA	TRBJ1-3	TGTGCCAGCAGCTTAGGAACCGTCTCTGGAAACACCATATATTTT	CASSLGTVSGNTIYF